This T cell receptor (beta chain) was sequenced in a study of blood T cells in healthy people across ages. The second PCR ran about 6 to 12 cycles with a sample-barcoded 5' primer and J-beta primers. TCRdb processed the 5' RACE reads anew with MiXCR; each CDR3 protein has one entry. The repertoire holds hundreds of thousands of distinct CDR3 sequences, with around 24% as singletons. V lost 3 bases and J lost 5; bases outside the gene matches: 4. This CDR3 region has 15 residues. Per germline, CDR1 WSHSY and CDR2 SAAADI. These data are also associated with another study on T cells of mothers and their children.

Material: blood. The genes are TRBV10-2 and TRBJ2-1; 10 nucleotides line up with TRBD1. This TCR was sampled from a boy aged 5 to 17 in good health. CDR3 sequence reads: CASSDGTGEHNEQFF. The CDR3 region has the DNA TGCGCCAGCAGTGACGGGACAGGGGAACACAATGAGCAGTTCTTC.